The sequence of this TCR beta chain was determined in a study of cytomegalovirus exposure and HLA in healthy donors. Across the whole study: From donors who were HLA-typed, an early data release held 80 million to 95 million unique TCRs. Study-level results: Per a prior analysis, the majority of TCR beta V segments were productive roughly 87% or roughly 30% of the time.

Concerning this clone itself: Its antigen remains unidentified.

A multiplex PCR was run with 60 Vbeta primers and 13 Jbeta primers. Assay used: immunoSEQ multiplex PCR; TCRdb lists only in-frame clones, some missing. The table lists 60,000 or so clones, roughly 80% of them singletons. This CDR3 comprises 15 residues. CDR1 and CDR2 (germline): LGHNA, YSLEER. V was shortened by 2 bases and J by 0 bases, with 5 bases between the two germline ends. The material sequenced was PBMCs. This clonotype was obtained from a woman aged 35 to 49 in good health and CMV-seropositive. J is TRBJ2-6 and V is TRBV4-3; perhaps TRBD1 as D (5 bases). The CDR3 bases are TGCGCCAGCAGCCAACAGGGCTCTGGGGCCAACGTCCTGACTTTC. Translation: CASSQQGSGANVLTF.